The sequence of this T cell receptor (beta chain) was determined in a study of blood T cell repertoires in COVID-19. The germline V gene encodes CDR1 MNHNS and CDR2 SASEGT. The ends were cut back, 4 bases at V and 5 bases at J, with 20 bases in the middle. The CDR3 extends over 16 amino acids. The protocol was immunoSEQ multiplex PCR, while the TCRdb copy is restricted to in-frame clones and leaves out a portion. This sample has tens of thousands of clones, with roughly 83% found just once. This clone appeared once. The sequencing sample was made of peripheral blood. This chain uses TRBV6-1 with TRBJ1-1; possible D gene TRBD1, 6 bases. The clonotype was recovered from a man aged 50 to 59 with acute or convalescent COVID-19. Here the CDR3 reads CASSGRGEKGGTEAFF. CDR3 coding DNA: TGTGCCAGCAGTGGAAGGGGTGAAAAAGGGGGAACTGAAGCTTTCTTT.